Listed here are 5 T cell receptor beta chains from one sample, sequenced in a study of blood T cell repertoires in COVID-19. TCRdb's copy holds only in-frame clones and misses some; the assay was immunoSEQ multiplex PCR. The table shows tens of thousands of clones, with around 92% occurring only once. Source material: peripheral blood. The receptors were gathered from a woman older than 75 with acute or convalescent COVID-19.

The chain links TRBV5-1 to TRBJ2-7; 8 bases match TRBD2. From germline, CDR1 is SGHRS and CDR2 YFSETQ. The CDR3 is made up of 16 amino acids. V lost 4 bases, J lost 1 base, and 10 bases stayed unmatched. CDR3 nucleotides: TGCGCCAGCAGCCCACGGGGGCGGGGGGCATCCTACGAGCAGTACTTC. Protein sequence: CASSPRGRGASYEQYF.

This clone has a handful of counts. The CDR3 here is CASSAATATPQHF. The DNA of the CDR3 is TGTGCCAGCAGCGCCGCGACAGCCACACCACAGCATTTT. This sequence joins TRBV9 and TRBJ1-5; the D gene is possibly TRBD1 (5 bases). The germline V gene encodes CDR1 SGDLS and CDR2 YYNGEE. Trimming took off 3 bases at V and 13 bases at J, with 17 bases between the two ends. The CDR3 sequence is 13 residues long.

The V call is TRBV11-1, the J call TRBJ2-2; no clear D. Germline loops: CDR1 SGHAT, CDR2 FQDESV (reference sequence). The V end lost 5 bases, the J end lost 8 bases, and 9 bases lay between the germline ends. The CDR3 length is 12 residues. The DNA of the CDR3 is TGTGCCAGCAGCCCCTTGAGGGGGGAGCTGTTTTTT. Its protein product is CASSPLRGELFF.

The chain is built from TRBV5-5 and TRBJ2-5, with 7 bases identical to TRBD1. Losses at the gene ends were 0 bases for V and 5 bases for J; bases not matched to a gene: 7. The CDR3 has 15 amino acids. CDR1 SGHKS and CDR2 YYEKEE come from the germline V gene (reference sequence). CDR3 loop: CASSLVDRAIETQYF. CDR3 nucleotides: TGTGCCAGCAGCTTGGTTGACAGGGCGATTGAGACCCAGTACTTC.

A single count supports this clone. This sequence joins TRBV5-1 and TRBJ2-1, with TRBD2 matching 7 bases. The trim removed 5 bases at V and 8 bases at J, leaving 13 bases unmatched. This CDR3 comprises 15 residues. Germline loops: CDR1 SGHRS, CDR2 YFSETQ. CDR3 nucleotide sequence: TGCGCCAGCAGAAGGCTAGCGGCCTCTAACGATGAGCAGTTCTTC. Protein sequence: CASRRLAASNDEQFF.